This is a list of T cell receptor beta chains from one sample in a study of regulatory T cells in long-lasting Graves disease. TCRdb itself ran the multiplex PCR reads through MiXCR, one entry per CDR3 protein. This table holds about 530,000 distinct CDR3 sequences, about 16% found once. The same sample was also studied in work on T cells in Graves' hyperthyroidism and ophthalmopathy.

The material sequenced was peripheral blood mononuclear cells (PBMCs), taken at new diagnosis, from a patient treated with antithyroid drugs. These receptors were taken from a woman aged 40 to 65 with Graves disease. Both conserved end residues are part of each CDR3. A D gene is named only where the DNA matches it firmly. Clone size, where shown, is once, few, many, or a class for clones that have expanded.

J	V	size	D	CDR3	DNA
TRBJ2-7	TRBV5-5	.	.	CASSRMTGPAYEQYF	TGTGCCAGCAGCAGGATGACAGGTCCAGCCTACGAGCAGTACTTC
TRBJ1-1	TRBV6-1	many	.	CASIGDGNTEAFF	TGTGCCAGCATAGGAGACGGGAACACTGAAGCTTTCTTT
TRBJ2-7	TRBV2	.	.	CASKGYSYEQYF	TGTGCCAGCAAGGGGTACTCCTACGAGCAGTACTTC
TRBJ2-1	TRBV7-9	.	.	CASSFYSSHNEQFF	TGTGCCAGCAGCTTTTATAGTTCCCACAATGAGCAGTTCTTC
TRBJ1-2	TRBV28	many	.	CASRPGYNGYTF	TGTGCCAGCAGACCAGGGTACAACGGCTACACCTTC
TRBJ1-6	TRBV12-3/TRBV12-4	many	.	CASSPQEGDSPLHF	TGTGCCAGCAGTCCCCAGGAGGGGGATTCACCCCTCCACTTT
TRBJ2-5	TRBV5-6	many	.	CASKRDPETQYF	TGTGCCAGCAAGAGGGACCCAGAGACCCAGTACTTC
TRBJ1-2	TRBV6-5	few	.	CASSYLGGRNYGYTF	TGTGCCAGCAGTTATTTAGGTGGCAGAAACTATGGCTACACCTTC
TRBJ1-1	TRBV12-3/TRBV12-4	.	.	CASSIRANTEAFF	TGTGCCAGCAGTATCCGAGCGAACACTGAAGCTTTCTTT
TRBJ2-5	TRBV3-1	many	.	CASSQLGAETQYF	TGTGCCAGCAGCCAACTGGGAGCAGAGACCCAGTACTTC
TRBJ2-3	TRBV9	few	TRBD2	CASSTGLAGSDTQYF	TGTGCCAGCAGCACGGGACTAGCGGGGTCAGATACGCAGTATTTT
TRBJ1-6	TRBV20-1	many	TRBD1	CSAGDSSYNSPLHF	TGCAGTGCTGGGGACAGCTCCTATAATTCACCCCTCCACTTT
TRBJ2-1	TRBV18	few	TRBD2	CASSPSGVNYNEQFF	TGTGCCAGCTCTCCTAGCGGGGTGAACTACAATGAGCAGTTCTTC
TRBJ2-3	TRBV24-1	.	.	CATSGSLSPDTQYF	TGTGCCACCAGTGGGTCCCTTTCCCCAGATACGCAGTATTTT
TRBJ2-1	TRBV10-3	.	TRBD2	CAISEAGKGTYNEQFF	TGTGCCATCAGTGAAGCGGGGAAGGGGACCTACAATGAGCAGTTCTTC
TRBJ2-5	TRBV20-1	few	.	CSAGLVGVQETQYF	TGCAGTGCTGGGCTGGTGGGGGTACAAGAGACCCAGTACTTC
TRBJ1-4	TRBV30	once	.	CAWSPPEHRLFVLGEKLFF	TGTGCCTGGAGTCCCCCCGAGCACCGGCTTTTTGTGCTTGGGGAAAAACTGTTTTTT
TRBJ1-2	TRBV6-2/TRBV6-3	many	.	CASSYSAGYGYTF	TGTGCCAGCAGTTACTCGGCAGGCTATGGCTACACCTTC
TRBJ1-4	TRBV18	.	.	CASSSTEVDEKLFF	TGTGCCAGCTCATCGACAGAAGTAGATGAAAAACTGTTTTTT
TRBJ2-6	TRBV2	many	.	CARTPSGANVLTF	TGTGCCCGCACACCATCTGGGGCCAACGTCCTGACTTTC
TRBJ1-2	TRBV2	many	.	CASSTTEGYGYTF	TGTGCCAGCAGTACGACAGAGGGCTATGGCTACACCTTC
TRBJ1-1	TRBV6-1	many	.	CASSAGPVGTEAFF	TGTGCCAGCAGTGCGGGACCGGTCGGTACTGAAGCTTTCTTT
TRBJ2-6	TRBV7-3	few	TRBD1	CASSSPGQSSGANVLTF	TGTGCCAGCAGCTCTCCGGGACAGAGCTCTGGGGCCAACGTCCTGACTTTC
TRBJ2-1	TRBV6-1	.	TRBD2	CASSPSGGAYEQFF	TGTGCCAGCAGTCCCAGCGGGGGGGCCTACGAGCAGTTCTTC
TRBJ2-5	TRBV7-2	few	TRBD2	CASSLVGGGVQETQYF	TGTGCCAGCAGCTTAGTAGGCGGGGGGGTCCAAGAGACCCAGTACTTC
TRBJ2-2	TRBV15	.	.	CATSRVGLLTGELFF	TGTGCCACCAGCAGAGTGGGGCTACTCACCGGGGAGCTGTTTTTT
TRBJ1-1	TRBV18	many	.	CASSPQIPGQNTEAFF	TGTGCCAGCTCACCCCAGATCCCGGGACAGAACACTGAAGCTTTCTTT
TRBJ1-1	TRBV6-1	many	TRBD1	CASSDRENTEAFF	TGTGCCAGCAGCGACAGGGAGAACACTGAAGCTTTCTTT
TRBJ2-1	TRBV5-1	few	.	CASSLRSYSGYNEQFF	TGCGCCAGCAGCTTGAGGAGCTATTCGGGGTACAATGAGCAGTTCTTC
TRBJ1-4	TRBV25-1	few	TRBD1	CASRDREDQKLFF	TGTGCCAGCAGGGACAGGGAGGACCAAAAACTGTTTTTT
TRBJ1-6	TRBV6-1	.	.	CASSTQQLNSPLHF	TGTGCCAGCAGTACCCAACAGCTTAATTCACCCCTCCACTTT
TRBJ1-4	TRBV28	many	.	CASRVREKLFF	TGTGCCAGCAGGGTGCGGGAAAAACTGTTTTTT
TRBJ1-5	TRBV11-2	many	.	CASSLSGQNNQPQHF	TGTGCCAGCAGCTTAAGCGGACAGAACAATCAGCCCCAGCATTTT
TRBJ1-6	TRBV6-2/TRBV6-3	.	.	CASKAFQSSYNSPLHF	TGTGCCAGCAAGGCTTTTCAGAGCTCCTATAATTCACCCCTCCACTTT
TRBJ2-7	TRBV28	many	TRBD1	CASSGGTGIEYEQYF	TGTGCCAGCAGTGGAGGGACAGGCATTGAGTACGAGCAGTACTTC
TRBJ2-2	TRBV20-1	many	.	CSARAPSRGELFF	TGCAGTGCTAGAGCACCATCGCGCGGGGAGCTGTTTTTT
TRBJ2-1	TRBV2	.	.	CASSDRTFYNNEQFF	TGTGCCAGCAGTGACAGGACCTTTTACAACAATGAGCAGTTCTTC
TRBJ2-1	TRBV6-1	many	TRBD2	CASSHTSGGDNEQFF	TGTGCCAGCAGCCATACTAGCGGGGGTGACAATGAGCAGTTCTTC
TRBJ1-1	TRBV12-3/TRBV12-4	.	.	CASSLGVGTEASF	TGTGCCAGCAGTTTAGGGGTGGGCACTGAAGCTTCCTTT
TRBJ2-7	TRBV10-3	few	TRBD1	CAISEDRGRYEQYF	TGTGCCATCAGTGAAGACAGGGGGCGGTACGAGCAGTACTTC
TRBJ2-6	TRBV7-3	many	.	CASSWVRGKVTSSGANVLTF	TGTGCCAGCAGCTGGGTTCGAGGGAAGGTTACATCTTCTGGGGCCAACGTCCTGACTTTC
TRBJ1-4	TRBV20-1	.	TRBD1	CSARETGTAGEKLFF	TGCAGTGCTAGGGAAACCGGGACAGCAGGTGAAAAACTGTTTTTT
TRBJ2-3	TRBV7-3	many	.	CASSLNPRLAEADTQYF	TGTGCCAGCAGCTTAAACCCCCGACTCGCCGAGGCAGATACGCAGTATTTT
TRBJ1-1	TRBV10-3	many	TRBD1	CATDRGAFNTEAFF	TGTGCCACAGACAGGGGCGCTTTCAACACTGAAGCTTTCTTT
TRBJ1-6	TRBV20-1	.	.	CSGQAGTSPLHF	TGCAGTGGACAAGCCGGAACTTCACCCCTCCACTTT
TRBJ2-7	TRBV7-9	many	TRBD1	CASSTTGGAPYEQYF	TGTGCCAGCAGCACCACAGGGGGCGCACCCTACGAGCAGTACTTC